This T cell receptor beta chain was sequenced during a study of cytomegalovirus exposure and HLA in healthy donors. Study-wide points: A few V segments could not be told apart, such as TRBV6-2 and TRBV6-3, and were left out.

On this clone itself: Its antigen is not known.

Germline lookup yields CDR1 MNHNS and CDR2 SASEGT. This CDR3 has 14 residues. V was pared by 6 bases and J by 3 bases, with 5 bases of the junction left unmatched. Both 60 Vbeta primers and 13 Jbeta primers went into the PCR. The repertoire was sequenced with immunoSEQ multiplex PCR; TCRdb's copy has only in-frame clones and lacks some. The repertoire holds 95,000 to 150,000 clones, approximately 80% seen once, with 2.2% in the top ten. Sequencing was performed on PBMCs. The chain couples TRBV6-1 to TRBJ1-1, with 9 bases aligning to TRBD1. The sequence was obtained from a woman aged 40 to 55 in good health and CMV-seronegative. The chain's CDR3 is CASRLQGADTEAFF. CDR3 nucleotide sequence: TGTGCCAGCAGACTACAGGGGGCGGACACTGAAGCTTTCTTT.